The 25 T cell receptor beta chains listed next were all sequenced from one sample in a study. TCRdb processed the RT-PCR reads anew with MiXCR; each CDR3 protein has one entry. The data contain fewer than 800,000 distinct CDR3 sequences, around 14% of them singletons. Sequenced sample: memory CD4+ T cells from blood. The receptors were sampled from a female donor in good health, serving as a healthy control.

The V and J genes are TRBV9 and TRBJ2-1; 10 bases match TRBD2. The trim removed 6 bases at V and 8 bases at J, leaving 8 bases unmatched. This CDR3 region has 14 residues. The germline CDR1 and CDR2 sequences are SGDLS and YYNGEE. DNA for the CDR3: TGTGCCAGCAATCTAGCGGGAGTCACGGATGAGCAGTTCTTC. Its translation is CASNLAGVTDEQFF.

This clonotype has more than one count but fewer than ten. The chain uses TRBV27 and TRBJ2-1, with D perhaps TRBD2 (6 bases). CDR3 size: 16 residues. The germline V gene encodes CDR1 MNHEY and CDR2 SMNVEV (reference sequence). Between the trimmed V and J ends, which lost 4 bases and 0 bases, there was a span of 13 bases. CDR3 bases: TGTGCCAGCAGTTGGAGGGGATACAGCTCCTACAATGAGCAGTTCTTC. Encoded protein: CASSWRGYSSYNEQFF.

This clonotype was detected a few times. The chain links TRBV27 to TRBJ1-2, with D unclear. The germline V gene encodes CDR1 MNHEY and CDR2 SMNVEV (reference sequence). V was shortened by 5 bases and J by 0 bases, with 13 bases between the two germline ends. The CDR3 sequence is 15 residues long. The CDR3 coding sequence is TGTGCCAGCAGTCCGACGCTGGGGTCTAACTATGGCTACACCTTC. Translation gives CASSPTLGSNYGYTF.

This clonotype came up a few times. A read error may be the cause here, since a much bigger clone is one base away. The J gene is TRBJ2-1, the V gene TRBV20-1, with a weak D call TRBD2 (6 bases). V was clipped by 0 bases and J by 3 bases, with 12 bases between them. The germline CDR1 and CDR2 sequences are DFQATT and SNEGSKA (reference sequence). This CDR3 has 15 amino acids. The CDR3 protein is CSARDLRLGYNEQFF. DNA of the CDR3: TGCAGTGCTAGAGACCTAAGACTAGGCTACAATGAGCAGTTCTTC.

This clonotype was observed at least ten times. V usage is TRBV20-1 and J usage is TRBJ1-2; no clear D gene. The CDR3 sequence is 12 residues long. Germline CDR1 DFQATT, CDR2 SNEGSKA (reference sequence). The CDR3 DNA reads TGCAGCGCACGCTCCGAGAGCTATGGCTACACCTTC. Translating it yields CSARSESYGYTF.

This chain joins TRBV12-3 or TRBV12-4 and TRBJ2-7; D is unclear. This CDR3 spans 14 amino acids. Trimming removed 2 bases at V and 1 base at J, with 9 bases between. CDR3 loop: CASSLPPASYEQYF. CDR3 DNA sequence: TGTGCCAGCAGTTTACCACCGGCTTCCTACGAGCAGTACTTC.

This clonotype was counted at least ten times. The chain carries TRBV5-6 and TRBJ2-7; TRBD2 matches 7 bases. The germline gives CDR1 SGHDT, CDR2 YYEEEE. The V and J ends lost 2 bases and 1 base, in that order; junction bases with no gene match: 9. The CDR3 extends over 16 amino acids. CDR3: CASSLSGLGVSYEQYF. As DNA, the CDR3 is TGTGCCAGCAGCTTAAGCGGACTAGGAGTATCCTACGAGCAGTACTTC.

This sequence joins TRBV20-1 and TRBJ1-5; a possible D gene is TRBD1 (6 bases). The CDR3 covers 12 residues. Trimming took 8 bases from V and 6 from J, leaving 14 bases between them. Germline CDR1 reads DFQATT; CDR2 reads SNEGSKA (reference sequence). The CDR3 coding sequence is TGCAGTCCACAGGGTAACGGTCAGCCCCAGCATTTT. Translation: CSPQGNGQPQHF.

This clonotype was counted many times. The chain recombines TRBV12-3 or TRBV12-4 with TRBJ1-2, with 9 bases aligning to TRBD1. J was trimmed by 8 bases and V by 5 bases; bases with no gene match: 15. CDR3 length equals 16 residues. The CDR3 bases are TGTGCCAGCAGTCCTGATGGGGACAGGGTAGCATACGGCTACACCTTC. Its translation is CASSPDGDRVAYGYTF.

This clonotype was detected only a few times. The chain recombines TRBV30 with TRBJ1-4; 8 nucleotides match TRBD1. V lost 5 bases, J lost 0 bases, and 2 bases stayed unmatched. The CDR3 length is 14 residues. CDR1 is GTSNPN and CDR2 is SVGIG in the germline V gene (reference sequence). Here the CDR3 reads CAWAGGSTNEKLFF. The CDR3 region has the DNA TGTGCCTGGGCAGGGGGCTCAACTAATGAAAAACTGTTTTTT.

Notes on this clonotype: Without the conserved terminal phenylalanine or tryptophan, this CDR3 likely stems from a read error. The chain joins TRBV24-1 to TRBJ2-1; 12 nucleotides line up with TRBD2. With V trimmed by 4 bases and J by 3 bases, 15 bases remained unmatched. CDR3 length equals 20 residues. Germline-derived CDR1 and CDR2 are KGHDR and SFDVKD. CDR3 loop: CATSENRYLAGGPDYNEQFL. As DNA, the CDR3 is TGTGCCACCAGTGAGAATCGATATCTAGCGGGAGGGCCGGACTACAATGAGCAGTTCTTA.

This clonotype was recorded many times. V is TRBV7-2 and J is TRBJ2-7; 12 bases match TRBD1. V lost 5 bases and J lost 4; bases outside the gene matches: 12. The CDR3 covers 17 residues. Germline loops: CDR1 SGHTA, CDR2 FQGNSA. The CDR3 loop is CASSPPGQGALGYEQYF. The CDR3 DNA reads TGTGCCAGCAGCCCCCCGGGACAGGGGGCGCTAGGTTACGAGCAGTACTTC.

This clonotype was seen once. The J gene is TRBJ1-1, the V gene TRBV5-1, with no clear D. Looked up from germline, CDR1 is SGHRS and CDR2 is YFSETQ. The CDR3 spans 13 residues. V shed 0 bases and J shed 9 bases, with 12 bases lying between them. The CDR3 DNA reads TGCGCCAGCAGCTTGGGACCGGACGGTAAAGCTTTCTTT. Protein sequence: CASSLGPDGKAFF.

CDR3 in amino acids: CASTTGISDTQYF. The CDR3 DNA follows: TGCGCCAGCACGACAGGGATCTCAGATACGCAGTATTTT. The chain couples TRBV5-1 to TRBJ2-3, with 7 bases that match TRBD1. V dropped 6 bases and J dropped 4; count of bases not matched to a gene: 5. CDR1 SGHRS and CDR2 YFSETQ come from the germline V gene. The CDR3 covers 13 residues.

This clonotype was seen a few times. The V call is TRBV5-1, the J call TRBJ2-2; a possible D gene is TRBD1 (6 bases). CDR1 and CDR2 (germline): SGHRS, YFSETQ. The V end was cut by 6 bases, the J end by 7 bases, with 25 bases between. There are 17 residues in the CDR3. The CDR3 DNA reads as TGCGCCAGCACCTTCTCCGGGACATCCGATGAGGTCGGGGAGCTGTTTTTT. It encodes CASTFSGTSDEVGELFF.

This clonotype was counted at least ten times. V and J are TRBV20-1 and TRBJ2-7, with 8 nucleotides matching TRBD2. J was trimmed by 5 bases and V by 0 bases; bases with no gene match: 6. Germline values: CDR1 DFQATT, CDR2 SNEGSKA (reference sequence). The CDR3 is 14 residues long. The CDR3 DNA sequence: TGCAGTGCTAGAGATCGGGAGGGTATCCACGAGCAGTACTTC. It translates to CSARDREGIHEQYF.

The V and J genes are TRBV20-1 and TRBJ2-7; the D gene is possibly TRBD2 (5 bases). The CDR3 has 12 amino acids. The V gene lost 6 bases and the J gene lost 7 bases, with 16 bases spanning the gap. In germline, CDR1 is DFQATT, CDR2 SNEGSKA (reference sequence). The CDR3 reads CSAPGLGGEQYF. CDR3 DNA: TGCAGTGCCCCGGGGTTGGGTGGGGAGCAGTACTTC.

This clonotype was seen ten or more times. This sequence joins TRBV20-1 and TRBJ2-1, with 8 positions matching TRBD1. With V trimmed by 7 bases and J by 4 bases, 9 bases remained unmatched. CDR1 is DFQATT, CDR2 SNEGSKA, per germline (reference sequence). This CDR3 is 14 amino acids long. CDR3 DNA sequence: TGCAGTGAGGTAACGGGACAGGTTTACAATGAGCAGTTCTTC. This codes for CSEVTGQVYNEQFF.

This chain's CDR3 is CASSYPRSDKTSGNTDTQYF. CDR3 DNA sequence: TGTGCCAGCAGTTACCCCCGATCGGATAAGACTAGCGGGAACACAGATACGCAGTATTTT. V gene TRBV6-6 combines with J gene TRBJ2-3; 11 bases match TRBD2. The junction had 15 bases not matched to a gene; V was cut back by 2 bases and J by 2 bases. The germline gives CDR1 MNHNY, CDR2 SVGAGI (reference sequence). The CDR3 runs 20 residues.

The chain joins TRBV6-2 or TRBV6-3 to TRBJ2-7, with TRBD1 as a possible D gene (6 bases). The CDR3 runs 14 residues. Germline values: CDR1 MNHEY, CDR2 SVGEGT. V gave up 7 bases and J gave up 2 bases, with 15 bases separating them. The CDR3 DNA sequence: TGTGCCAGCAACCGGGACACGTTAGCCTACGAGCAGTACTTC. This gives the protein CASNRDTLAYEQYF.

The rearrangement uses TRBV10-3 and TRBJ1-1; D is uncertain. Per the germline V gene, CDR1 is ENHRY and CDR2 is SYGVKD. The CDR3 covers 13 residues. The V end lost 6 bases, the J end lost 5 bases, and 13 bases lay between the germline ends. CDR3 in amino acids: CAISPTVGTEAFF. CDR3 DNA: TGTGCCATCAGCCCTACAGTGGGGACTGAAGCTTTCTTT.

V and J are TRBV7-2 and TRBJ2-3; 8 bases match TRBD2. The ends lost 5 bases at V and 0 bases at J; junction bases unmatched: 7. The germline CDR1 and CDR2 sequences are SGHTA and FQGNSA. The CDR3 covers 16 residues. CDR3 loop: CASSPRLATSTDTQYF. DNA for the CDR3: TGTGCCAGCAGCCCCCGACTAGCGACTAGCACAGATACGCAGTATTTT. Using reference TRBV7-2 and TRBJ2-3 for the parts outside the CDR3, the full variable domain is GAGVSQSPSNKVTEKGKDVELRCDPISGHTALYWYRQSLGQGLEFLIYFQGNSAPDKSGLPSDRFSAERTGGSVSTLTIQRTQQEDSAVYLCASSPRLATSTDTQYFGPGTRLTVL.

This clonotype was recorded a few times. The chain employs TRBV20-1 and TRBJ2-5; TRBD1 matches 8 bases. Germline CDR1 and CDR2: DFQATT and SNEGSKA (reference sequence). The CDR3 has 15 amino acids. Trimming cost V 0 bases and J 5 bases; bases outside gene matches: 8. Here the CDR3 reads CSARDTQGARETQYF. CDR3 coding DNA: TGCAGTGCTAGAGATACGCAGGGGGCGCGTGAGACCCAGTACTTC.

The chain employs TRBV27 and TRBJ2-6; no clear D. The CDR3 contains 17 residues. In germline, CDR1 is MNHEY, CDR2 SMNVEV (reference sequence). V shed 5 bases and J shed 2 bases, with 16 bases lying between them. CDR3 sequence: CASSRYSPGAGANVLTF. CDR3 in DNA: TGTGCCAGCAGTCGCTACTCTCCAGGCGCTGGGGCCAACGTCCTGACTTTC.

This clonotype has at least ten counts. CDR3 protein: CASSTSSTHPPSEQYF. The CDR3, as DNA: TGTGCCAGCAGTACCTCCTCGACTCATCCTCCGAGCGAGCAGTACTTC. This rearrangement joins TRBV6-5 to TRBJ2-7; no reliable D call. CDR1 MNHEY and CDR2 SVGAGI come from the germline V gene. The CDR3 length is 16 residues. V shed 5 bases and J shed 6 bases, with 23 bases lying between them.